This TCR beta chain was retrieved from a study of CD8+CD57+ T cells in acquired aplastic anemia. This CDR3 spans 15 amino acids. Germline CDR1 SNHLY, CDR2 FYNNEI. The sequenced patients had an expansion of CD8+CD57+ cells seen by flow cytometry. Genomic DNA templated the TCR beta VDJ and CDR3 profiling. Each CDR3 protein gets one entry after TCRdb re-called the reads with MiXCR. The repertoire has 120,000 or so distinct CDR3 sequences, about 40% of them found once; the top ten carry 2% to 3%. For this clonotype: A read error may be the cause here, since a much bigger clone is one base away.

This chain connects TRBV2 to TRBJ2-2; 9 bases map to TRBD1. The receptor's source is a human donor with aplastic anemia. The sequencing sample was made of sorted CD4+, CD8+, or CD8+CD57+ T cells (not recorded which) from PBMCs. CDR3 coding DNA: TGTGCCAGCACCCGGGATACAGGGGGCTCCGGGGAGCCGTTTTTT. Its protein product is CASTRDTGGSGEPFF.